This TCR beta chain was retrieved from a study of CD8 T cells in Susac syndrome. Whole-study results and caveats: It was acknowledged by the study that relatively few individuals were included in its TCR sequencing and HLA analysis.

After extraction with the RNeasy kit, about 0.5 to 1 ug of the RNA was reverse transcribed using random hexamers. An immunoSEQ multiplex PCR amplified TCR beta CDR3 over 54 Vbeta and 13 Jbeta. TCRdb redid the calling of the immunoSEQ multiplex PCR reads with MiXCR, one entry per CDR3 protein. The table includes 170,000 or so distinct CDR3 sequences, roughly 92% detected once. While CD8+ and CD4+ T cells were isolated negatively, TEMRA cells were enriched by FACS. Of note for this clonotype: Its target is not known.

Germline CDR1 and CDR2: MGHDK and SYGVNS. The CDR3 spans 12 residues. V lost 9 bases, J lost 1 base, and 7 bases lay in between. The rearrangement uses TRBV25-1 and TRBJ1-3, with D hard to call. The receptor was isolated from a human donor with multiple sclerosis. Sequenced material: CD4+ T cells from PBMCs. In DNA form, the CDR3 reads TGTGCCAGTCAGACGTCTGGAAACACCATATATTTT. This codes for CASQTSGNTIYF.